Below are 29 T cell receptor beta chains sequenced from a single sample in a study of CD8 T cells in Susac syndrome. When the RNA was reverse transcribed, random hexamers were used with an input of 0.5 to 1 ug. TCRdb itself ran the immunoSEQ multiplex PCR reads through MiXCR, one entry per CDR3 protein. In the table there are 140,000 or so distinct CDR3 sequences, roughly 95% of which are singletons. Sequenced input: CD4+ T cells from PBMCs. The receptors come from a human donor with Susac syndrome.

The chain uses TRBV20-1 and TRBJ2-2; D unclear. Per the germline V gene, CDR1 is DFQATT and CDR2 is SNEGSKA (reference sequence). V lost 3 bases and J lost 7, with 15 bases in between. The length of the CDR3 is 14 residues. The CDR3 DNA reads TGCAGTGCTAGGTTTGCACGCGCGGACGGGGAGCTGTTTTTT. It encodes CSARFARADGELFF.

The gene calls are TRBV5-1 and TRBJ2-1; D perhaps matches TRBD1 (6 bases). The germline gives CDR1 SGHRS, CDR2 YFSETQ. The CDR3 length is 12 residues. Trimming cost V 2 bases and J 6 bases, with 6 bases left between them. CDR3 nucleotides: TGCGCCAGCAGCTTACAGGGCAATGAGCAGTTCTTC. The encoded protein is CASSLQGNEQFF.

The chain couples TRBV3-1 to TRBJ2-7; no firm D call. Trimming shortened V by 4 bases and J by 2 bases, and 9 bases separated the two germline ends. The CDR3 sequence is 13 residues long. Germline V gene sequence: CDR1 LGHDT, CDR2 YNNKEL (reference sequence). The CDR3 is CASSRTIAYEQYF. The CDR3 nucleotides read TGTGCCAGCAGCCGGACGATAGCCTACGAGCAGTACTTC.

This chain connects TRBV5-4 to TRBJ2-2, with 15 bases lining up with TRBD2. The CDR3 totals 19 residues. Losses at the gene ends were 0 bases for V and 6 bases for J; bases not matched to a gene: 9. Germline assignment: CDR1 SGHNT and CDR2 YYREEE (reference sequence). CDR3 nucleotide sequence: TGTGCCAGCAGCTTGGCAGGCCCGGGACTAGCGGGAGGAGCCGGGGAGCTGTTTTTT. The encoded protein is CASSLAGPGLAGGAGELFF.

The genes are TRBV6-5 and TRBJ2-7, with TRBD2 matching 14 bases. The CDR3 is made up of 18 amino acids. J gave up 4 bases and V 5 bases, and 13 bases lay outside the gene matches. From germline, CDR1 is MNHEY and CDR2 SVGAGI. In DNA, the CDR3 is TGTGCCAGCAGTAAATCGACGACTAGCGGGGGGGCCGCGTACGAGCAGTACTTC. It translates to CASSKSTTSGGAAYEQYF.

V and J are TRBV11-2 and TRBJ2-7, with 8 bases that match TRBD1. The V gene's germline CDR1 is SGHAT and CDR2 FQNNGV. V dropped 5 bases and J dropped 3; count of bases not matched to a gene: 9. The CDR3 is 15 residues long. The CDR3 protein is CASSPTGQVFYEQYF. In nucleotides, the CDR3 is TGTGCCAGCAGCCCCACGGGACAGGTTTTCTACGAGCAGTACTTC.

The chain employs TRBV5-6 and TRBJ2-7; D call uncertain. V lost 4 bases to trimming and J lost 2 bases, with 13 bases between them. From germline, CDR1 is SGHDT and CDR2 YYEEEE. CDR3 length: 14 residues. CDR3 sequence reads: CASSNLNGAYEQYF. The CDR3 region has the DNA TGTGCCAGCAGCAACCTAAACGGTGCCTACGAGCAGTACTTC.

This clonotype appeared a single time. The chain recombines TRBV7-9 with TRBJ2-7, with no clear D. This CDR3 comprises 12 residues. Germline assignment: CDR1 SEHNR and CDR2 FQNEAQ (reference sequence). V lost 5 bases to trimming and J lost 5 bases, with 10 bases between them. The chain's CDR3 is CASSLRPNEQYF. The CDR3 bases are TGTGCCAGCAGCCTCCGCCCCAACGAGCAGTACTTC.

The chain combines TRBV5-4 with TRBJ2-1; D not certain. The V end was cut by 6 bases, the J end by 0 bases, with 13 bases between. Germline V gene data show CDR1 as SGHNT and CDR2 as YYREEE (reference sequence). The CDR3 spans 15 residues. The CDR3 loop reads CASTNPRSSYNEQFF. CDR3 DNA: TGTGCCAGCACCAATCCCCGGAGCTCCTACAATGAGCAGTTCTTC.

The rearrangement links TRBV3-1 to TRBJ1-5; D is possibly TRBD1 (6 bases). Germline loops: CDR1 LGHDT, CDR2 YNNKEL (reference sequence). The CDR3 length is 13 residues. With 4 bases removed from V and 6 bases from J, the gap between germline ends came to 10 bases. The CDR3 here is CASSLQGTQPQHF. CDR3 in DNA: TGTGCCAGCAGCCTACAGGGAACTCAGCCCCAGCATTTT.

The gene calls are TRBV3-1 and TRBJ1-2; D not certain. V lost 2 bases, J lost 4 bases, and 8 bases lay in between. The CDR3 extends over 13 amino acids. The germline V gene has CDR1 LGHDT and CDR2 YNNKEL (reference sequence). CDR3 DNA: TGTGCCAGCAGCCAATCAGAAGGCTATGGCTACACCTTC. Its protein product is CASSQSEGYGYTF. The full variable domain, rest sourced from reference TRBV3-1 and TRBJ1-2, is DTAVSQTPKYLVTQMGNDKSIKCEQNLGHDTMYWYKQDSKKFLKIMFSYNNKELIINETVPNRFSPKSPDKAHLNLHINSLELGDSAVYFCASSQSEGYGYTFGSGTRLTVV.

The chain carries TRBV15 and TRBJ1-2, with 7 nucleotides matching TRBD1. V shed 4 bases, J shed 6 bases, and the junction held 2 bases outside the gene matches. CDR1 is LNHNV, CDR2 YYDKDF, per germline (reference sequence). CDR3 size: 12 residues. This CDR3 is CATSNGQDGYTF. CDR3 sequence (DNA): TGTGCCACCAGCAACGGACAGGATGGCTACACCTTC.

V gene TRBV29-1 combines with J gene TRBJ1-1, with a tentative D call TRBD1 (5 bases). V lost 5 bases to trimming and J lost 10 bases, with 11 bases between them. The CDR3 has 10 amino acids. Per germline, CDR1 SQVTM and CDR2 ANQGSEA. CDR3 loop: CSVQEGRAFF. The CDR3 DNA sequence: TGCAGCGTTCAGGAGGGGAGAGCTTTCTTT.

The gene calls are TRBV5-1 and TRBJ2-1; 10 positions agree with TRBD1. Germline V CDR1 and CDR2: SGHRS, YFSETQ. After removal of 1 base from V and 2 bases from J, the junction contained 3 bases not matched to a gene. The CDR3 is 16 amino acids. CDR3 bases: TGCGCCAGCAGCTTGACGACAGGGGGCACCTACAATGAGCAGTTCTTC. Translation: CASSLTTGGTYNEQFF.

The chain recombines TRBV10-3 with TRBJ1-1; tentatively, D is TRBD1 (6 bases). Germline values: CDR1 ENHRY, CDR2 SYGVKD. The V gene lost 3 bases and the J gene lost 0 bases, with 11 bases spanning the gap. The CDR3 covers 15 residues. CDR3 in amino acids: CAISDRGVMNTEAFF. CDR3 coding DNA: TGTGCCATCAGTGACAGGGGTGTGATGAACACTGAAGCTTTCTTT.

This chain's CDR3 is CASSRMQGFDIAGELFF. The CDR3 coding sequence is TGTGCCAGCAGCCGAATGCAGGGGTTTGATATAGCCGGGGAGCTGTTTTTT. V is TRBV14 and J is TRBJ2-2, with D possibly matching TRBD1 (6 bases). V lost 4 bases to trimming and J lost 6 bases, with 21 bases between them. Germline V gene lookup returns CDR1 SGHDN and CDR2 FVKESK. CDR3 length: 17 amino acids.

The gene calls are TRBV19 and TRBJ2-6, with D unclear. The CDR3 consists of 13 residues. CDR1 and CDR2 from the germline V gene are LNHDA and SQIVND (reference sequence). Trimming left V 7 bases short and J 6 bases short, with 10 bases between. The CDR3 nucleotides read TGTGCCAGTACCCCCCGATCGGCCAACGTCCTGACTTTC. This encodes CASTPRSANVLTF. The full variable domain, completed using reference TRBV19 and TRBJ2-6, is DGGITQSPKYLFRKEGQNVTLSCEQNLNHDAMYWYRQDPGQGLRLIYYSQIVNDFQKGDIAEGYSVSREKKESFPLTVTSAQKNPTAFYLCASTPRSANVLTFGAGSRLTVL.

The rearrangement uses TRBV2 and TRBJ2-2, with D maybe TRBD1 (6 bases). Germline CDR1 reads SNHLY; CDR2 reads FYNNEI. Trimming cost V 4 bases and J 0 bases, with 9 bases left between them. The CDR3 extends over 15 amino acids. In DNA form, the CDR3 reads TGTGCCAGCAGTGCGGACAGATCGAACACCGGGGAGCTGTTTTTT. As protein: CASSADRSNTGELFF.

The CDR3: CASSLAPTGTSNTEAFF. The CDR3 nucleotides are TGCGCCAGCAGCTTGGCGCCTACAGGGACGTCGAACACTGAAGCTTTCTTT. The gene calls are TRBV5-1 and TRBJ1-1; possibly TRBD1 for D (6 bases). The CDR3 is made up of 17 amino acids. Looked up from germline, CDR1 is SGHRS and CDR2 is YFSETQ. V was cut by 0 bases and J by 1 base, with 16 bases left in between.

The CDR3 DNA follows: TGCGCCAGCAGCTTGGAGGTTCGGGGGCCCGGCCTCTTAGAGACCCAGTACTTC. Translated: CASSLEVRGPGLLETQYF. This chain joins TRBV5-1 and TRBJ2-5; D is possibly TRBD1 or TRBD2 (6 bases each). Germline lookup yields CDR1 SGHRS and CDR2 YFSETQ. The CDR3 is made up of 18 amino acids. V was shortened by 0 bases and J by 4 bases, with 22 bases between the two germline ends.

This chain links TRBV2 with TRBJ2-3; D uncertain. Trimming removed 6 bases at V and 6 bases at J, with 10 bases between. Germline CDR1 is SNHLY and CDR2 is FYNNEI. The CDR3 covers 12 residues. CDR3 sequence reads: CASRLELDTQYF. CDR3 sequence (DNA): TGTGCCAGCAGGCTCGAGCTGGATACGCAGTATTTT.

The chain couples TRBV3-1 to TRBJ2-5; D ambiguous. Germline values: CDR1 LGHDT, CDR2 YNNKEL (reference sequence). The CDR3 is 12 amino acids. Trimming cost V 1 base and J 10 bases, with 10 bases left between them. The CDR3 region is CASSQVGGFQYF. In nucleotides, the CDR3 is TGTGCCAGCAGCCAAGTGGGTGGTTTCCAGTACTTC.

This rearrangement joins TRBV11-2 to TRBJ2-1, with D possibly being TRBD2 (5 bases). The CDR3 contains 15 residues. The germline gives CDR1 SGHAT, CDR2 FQNNGV. Trimming removed 1 base at V and 6 bases at J, with 13 bases between. The CDR3 region has the DNA TGTGCCAGCAGCTTAGCTCGCATAGGAGGCAATGAGCAGTTCTTC. Translated, it gives CASSLARIGGNEQFF.

The rearrangement joins TRBV9 to TRBJ2-3; D is unclear. Germline V gene lookup returns CDR1 SGDLS and CDR2 YYNGEE. There are 14 residues in the CDR3. Deletions cut 2 bases from V and 0 bases from J, with 7 bases between. CDR3 nucleotide sequence: TGTGCCAGCAGCGTCGGGCATAGCACAGATACGCAGTATTTT. Translation: CASSVGHSTDTQYF.

The rearrangement joins TRBV28 to TRBJ1-1; the D is unclear. The ends were cut back, 2 bases at V and 7 bases at J, with 8 bases in the middle. The CDR3 is 12 residues long. Germline values: CDR1 MDHEN, CDR2 SYDVKM. The CDR3 region has the DNA TGTGCCAGCAGTTTACCGTTCCTTGAAGCTTTCTTT. Its translation: CASSLPFLEAFF.

The V gene is TRBV3-1, the J gene TRBJ1-6; 8 bases map to TRBD1. Trimming took 4 bases from V and 10 from J; bases not matched to a gene: 9. Germline V gene lookup returns CDR1 LGHDT and CDR2 YNNKEL (reference sequence). The CDR3 loop spans 15 amino acids. The DNA for the CDR3 is TGTGCCAGCAGCCCTGGACAGGGTGTCTCATCACCCCTCCACTTT. Encoded protein: CASSPGQGVSSPLHF.

The V and J genes are TRBV20-1 and TRBJ2-1, with D possibly being TRBD1 or TRBD2 (5 bases each). V gave up 3 bases and J gave up 7 bases, with 16 bases separating them. The CDR3 is 14 residues long. Germline loops: CDR1 DFQATT, CDR2 SNEGSKA (reference sequence). The CDR3 DNA is TGCAGTGCTAGCGCCCCGACGGGGACGAATGAGCAGTTCTTC. Its protein product is CSASAPTGTNEQFF.

This clonotype was detected once. This chain connects TRBV25-1 to TRBJ2-2; a weak D match, TRBD2 (6 bases). Trimming left V 4 bases short and J 4 bases short, with 16 bases between. The CDR3 has 16 residues. The germline gives CDR1 MGHDK, CDR2 SYGVNS. The CDR3 nucleotides read TGTGCCAGCAGTGGCCGGACTGGGACTCCCACCGGGGAGCTGTTTTTT. Protein sequence: CASSGRTGTPTGELFF. Based on the CDR3 plus reference TRBV25-1 and TRBJ2-2, the full variable domain is EADIYQTPRYLVIGTGKKITLECSQTMGHDKMYWYQQDPGMELHLIHYSYGVNSTEKGDLSSESTVSRIRTEHFPLTLESARPSHTSQYLCASSGRTGTPTGELFFGEGSRLTVL.

This sequence joins TRBV27 and TRBJ1-6; the D is unclear. V was shortened by 3 bases and J by 7 bases, with 7 bases between the two germline ends. Germline CDR1 and CDR2: MNHEY and SMNVEV (reference sequence). This CDR3 has 13 residues. CDR3 residues: CASSFAPNSPLHF. The DNA for the CDR3 is TGTGCCAGCAGTTTCGCCCCCAATTCACCCCTCCACTTT.